The 26 T cell receptor beta chains below were found in one sample sequenced in a study of CD8+CD57+ T cells in acquired aplastic anemia. Genomic DNA, serving as template, underwent TCR beta VDJ and CDR3 profiling. From the reads, TCRdb called clonotypes with MiXCR, one entry per CDR3 protein. This table has about 270,000 distinct CDR3 sequences, around 82% appearing once. Individuals selected for sequencing had exhibited CD8+CD57+ cell expansion on flow cytometry. Specimen: sorted CD4+, CD8+, or CD8+CD57+ T cells (not recorded which) from PBMCs. The receptors stem from a human donor with aplastic anemia.

The chain carries TRBV7-2 and TRBJ2-7; D may be TRBD2 (6 bases). Trimming pared 8 bases from V and 9 bases from J, leaving 29 bases between. CDR1 and CDR2 (germline): SGHTA, FQGNSA. CDR3 length: 16 amino acids. The CDR3 loop is CASGGGATYEQYLQYV. The CDR3 nucleotides are TGTGCCAGCGGTGGCGGGGCCACCTACGAGCAGTACTTGCAGTACGTC.

The CDR3 reads CASSVATGAGNTIYF. DNA for the CDR3: TGTGCCAGCAGCGTAGCAACAGGGGCCGGAAACACCATATATTTT. This chain connects TRBV9 to TRBJ1-3; 7 nucleotides agree with TRBD1. The CDR3 is 15 amino acids. The V segment lost 0 bases and the J segment 4 bases; nucleotides outside the gene matches: 4. Per germline, CDR1 SGDLS and CDR2 YYNGEE.

The chain uses TRBV6-2 or TRBV6-3 and TRBJ2-1; tentative D call: TRBD2 (6 bases). Germline loops: CDR1 MNHEY, CDR2 SVGEGT. The CDR3 spans 18 residues. Trimming shortened V by 7 bases and J by 6 bases, and 28 bases separated the two germline ends. CDR3 nucleotides: TGTGCCAGCACTATAGTAGGGGTAGGGACTTCGGGAGTCAATGAGCAGTTCTTC. The encoded protein is CASTIVGVGTSGVNEQFF.

The rearrangement joins TRBV7-9 to TRBJ1-5, with 8 nucleotides matching TRBD1. V lost 1 base and J lost 6; bases outside the gene matches: 5. Germline V gene sequence: CDR1 SEHNR, CDR2 FQNEAQ (reference sequence). The CDR3 has 15 residues. The CDR3 nucleotides are TGTGCCAGCAGCTTAGGGGCAGGGGGCGGTCAGCCCCAGCATTTT. This translates into CASSLGAGGGQPQHF.

The V call is TRBV10-3, the J call TRBJ2-7; TRBD1 agrees at 9 bases. V was clipped by 3 bases and J by 5 bases; unmatched bases: 5. This CDR3 comprises 14 residues. The germline CDR1 and CDR2 sequences are ENHRY and SYGVKD. CDR3 in amino acids: CAISDSTGGDEQYF. For the CDR3, the DNA is TGTGCCATCAGTGACTCGACAGGGGGGGACGAGCAGTACTTC.

This clonotype was observed many times. The chain links TRBV5-6 to TRBJ2-5; TRBD1 is a possible D gene (6 bases). The CDR3 runs 14 residues. Trimming removed 0 bases from V and 3 bases from J, with 9 bases in between. Germline-derived CDR1 and CDR2 are SGHDT and YYEEEE. The CDR3 is CASSLVDRKETQYF. The CDR3 coding sequence is TGTGCCAGCAGCTTGGTCGACAGGAAAGAGACCCAGTACTTC.

The chain has TRBV2 and TRBJ1-1; 7 bases line up with TRBD1. With 8 bases clipped from V and 4 bases from J, the junction kept 13 bases outside the gene matches. The germline CDR1 and CDR2 sequences are SNHLY and FYNNEI. The CDR3 spans 15 residues. This CDR3 is CASGLDLTGTTEAFF. The CDR3 DNA follows: TGTGCCAGCGGGTTAGATCTGACAGGGACCACTGAAGCTTTCTTT.

A word on this clonotype: Relative to the germline gene, one junction end is altered; a read error may explain this. The rearrangement links TRBV7-6 to TRBJ2-5; no definite D call. Germline CDR1 SGHVS, CDR2 FNYEAQ. This CDR3 contains 15 residues. This chain's CDR3 is CASSLRSYNSHLHFF. The CDR3 DNA follows: TGTGCCAGCAGCTTGAGGTCCTATAATTCACACCTGCACTTCTTC.

V gene TRBV7-8 combines with J gene TRBJ2-7; D is perhaps TRBD1 (7 bases). There are 18 residues in the CDR3. CDR1 and CDR2 (germline): SGHVS, FQNEAQ. Trimming cost V 3 bases and J 1 base, with 22 bases left between them. As DNA, the CDR3 is TGTGCCAGCAGCTTTGCGGCAGGCGGGACAGCCCATTCCTACGAGCAGTACGTC. Amino acids: CASSFAAGGTAHSYEQYV.

V and J are TRBV7-9 and TRBJ1-2, with unresolved D. The CDR3 spans 15 residues. Germline CDR1 and CDR2: SEHNR and FQNEAQ (reference sequence). Trimming cost V 7 bases and J 14 bases, with 29 bases left between them. In nucleotides, the CDR3 is TGTGCCAGCATCTCTGAGGGAAGCGGGTGGAGCGATGAGACCTTC. It encodes CASISEGSGWSDETF.

In the case of this clonotype: It is likely a read error, because the conserved phenylalanine at the end of the CDR3 is missing. No DNA is shown, since the ends of the CDR3 on it are uncertain; the CDR3 is the one TCRdb lists. V gene TRBV7-3 combines with J gene TRBJ2-3; the D call of TRBD2 is as the table states it, not checked on the DNA. Germline CDR1 is SGHTA and CDR2 is FQGTGA. The CDR3 adds up to 14 amino acids, both ends counted. CDR3 sequence: CASSLAERGYYNEL.

With regard to this clonotype: Since a much larger clone is just one base distant, this may be a read error. V gene TRBV9 combines with J gene TRBJ2-3, with a possible D match to TRBD2 (5 bases). CDR1 is SGDLS, CDR2 YYNGEE, per germline. V was cut by 5 bases and J by 1 base, with 14 bases left in between. The CDR3 contains 15 residues. The CDR3 coding sequence is TGTGCCAGCAGTTTAGAGGGTCGGGGCACAGATACGCAGTATTTT. Its translation is CASSLEGRGTDTQYF.

This clonotype occurred a few times. V usage is TRBV5-6 and J usage is TRBJ2-7; D not certain. CDR1 is SGHDT, CDR2 YYEEEE, per germline. This CDR3 region has 13 residues. V shed 0 bases and J shed 7 bases, with 11 bases lying between them. CDR3 sequence reads: CASSLGGVGEQYF. CDR3 nucleotide sequence: TGTGCCAGCAGCTTGGGTGGGGTTGGAGAGCAGTACTTC.

CDR3 region: CASSPGTGGRVSPGELFF. The CDR3 DNA follows: TGTGCCAGCAGCCCCGGGACAGGGGGAAGAGTATCGCCCGGGGAGCTGTTTTTT. The chain joins TRBV7-2 to TRBJ2-2; 11 bases agree with TRBD1. This CDR3 spans 18 amino acids. Germline trimming cut 5 bases from V and 6 bases from J; bases unmatched to any gene: 14. CDR1 SGHTA and CDR2 FQGNSA come from the germline V gene.

The CDR3 reads CSARDRDLRVGVSNQPQHF. CDR3 nucleotides: TGCAGTGCTAGAGATAGGGATCTTCGCGTCGGGGTCAGCAATCAGCCCCAGCATTTT. The V gene is TRBV20-1, the J gene TRBJ1-5; no reliable D call. Trimming removed 0 bases from V and 1 base from J, with 22 bases in between. CDR3 size: 19 residues. Germline CDR1 reads DFQATT; CDR2 reads SNEGSKA (reference sequence).

Of note for this clonotype: A junction boundary mismatches the germline segment, possibly from a read error. This sequence joins TRBV9 and TRBJ2-3, with D hard to call. Germline V gene sequence: CDR1 SGDLS, CDR2 YYNGEE. CDR3 length equals 15 residues. CDR3 sequence reads: CTSSVGSDTQDFQYF. CDR3 nucleotide sequence: TGTACCAGCAGCGTAGGGTCAGATACGCAAGATTTTCAGTATTTT.

This clonotype has just a few counts. The chain has TRBV5-4 and TRBJ2-3, with D perhaps matching TRBD2 (5 bases). This CDR3 has 11 residues. Between the trimmed V and J ends, which lost 0 bases and 11 bases, there was a span of 7 bases. Germline-derived CDR1 and CDR2 are SGHNT and YYREEE (reference sequence). The CDR3 is CASSLAGRQYF. CDR3 DNA sequence: TGTGCCAGCAGCTTGGCTGGGAGGCAGTATTTT.

The chain joins TRBV9 to TRBJ2-3; the D is unclear. Near its end, the DNA agrees better with TRBJ2-4, so the J call may be wrong. CDR1 SGDLS and CDR2 YYNGEE come from the germline V gene. The length of the CDR3 is 15 residues. This chain's CDR3 is CASSVGSDTQDFQYF. The CDR3 DNA reads TGTGCCAGCAGCGTAGGGTCAGATACGCAGGATTTTCAGTACTTC.

The chain joins TRBV7-8 to TRBJ1-2; perhaps TRBD1 as D (5 bases). Per germline, CDR1 SGHVS and CDR2 FQNEAQ. This CDR3 region has 16 residues. The germline V and J ends were trimmed by 5 bases and 11 bases, with 27 bases remaining between them. CDR3 coding DNA: TGTGCCAGCAGCCCGACCCCTAGCAGTATAACCGGGGGGTACACCTTC. Translated: CASSPTPSSITGGYTF.

J is TRBJ1-1 and V is TRBV6-2 or TRBV6-3, with 7 bases matching TRBD1. CDR3 length: 14 amino acids. Germline V gene sequence: CDR1 MNHEY, CDR2 SVGEGT. Trimming cost V 6 bases and J 2 bases; bases outside gene matches: 6. CDR3 region: CASRQGTVNTEAFF. The CDR3 DNA sequence: TGTGCCAGCAGGCAAGGGACAGTAAACACTGAAGCTTTCTTT.

As for this clonotype: The final CDR3 position lacks the conserved phenylalanine or tryptophan, pointing to a likely read error. Because the CDR3's place on the DNA is in doubt, the DNA is left out and the CDR3 is given as listed by TCRdb. The J gene is TRBJ2-3, the V gene TRBV7-9; TRBD1, as called in the table, went unchecked against the DNA. Germline assignment: CDR1 SEHNR and CDR2 FQNEAQ (reference sequence). The CDR3 comprises 13 residues, both ends counted. The CDR3 spells CASSLVPGELQFC.

V usage is TRBV7-9 and J usage is TRBJ1-2, with 7 positions matching TRBD1. Germline V gene data show CDR1 as SEHNR and CDR2 as FQNEAQ (reference sequence). CDR3 length: 15 amino acids. J was trimmed by 5 bases and V by 5 bases; bases with no gene match: 11. CDR3 in amino acids: CASSPRAGTAYGYTF. CDR3 sequence (DNA): TGTGCCAGCAGCCCACGCGCCGGGACAGCGTATGGCTACACCTTC.

V and J are TRBV7-8 and TRBJ2-3; TRBD2 aligns across 8 bases. Per the germline V gene, CDR1 is SGHVS and CDR2 is FQNEAQ. V trimming: 3 bases; J trimming: 12 bases; junction bases outside the gene matches: 11. The CDR3 covers 14 residues. The CDR3: CASSFAGGRDAQYF. CDR3 coding DNA: TGTGCCAGCAGCTTTGCGGGAGGCCGGGATGCCCAGTATTTT.

There are a few counts of this clonotype. This sequence may be a read error, since a much larger clone differs from it by one base. It is likely a read error, because the conserved phenylalanine at the end of the CDR3 is missing. Because the CDR3's place on the DNA is in doubt, the DNA is left out and the CDR3 is given as listed by TCRdb. This chain uses TRBV2 with TRBJ1-2; the table's D call, TRBD1, was not checked against the DNA. The CDR3 has 15 amino acids, counting both end residues. The germline CDR1 and CDR2 sequences are SNHLY and FYNNEI. CDR3 sequence: CASSDGGIHEQFYGP.

V is TRBV7-9 and J is TRBJ2-5, with D possibly being TRBD1 or TRBD2 (6 bases each). V lost 5 bases to trimming and J lost 13 bases, with 23 bases between them. Germline lookup yields CDR1 SEHNR and CDR2 FQNEAQ (reference sequence). The CDR3 spans 14 residues. The CDR3 loop is CASSVEGGHGELYF. For the CDR3, the DNA is TGTGCCAGCAGCGTAGAGGGGGGCCACGGGGAGCTGTACTTC.

Comment on this clonotype: The CDR3 carries no conserved terminal phenylalanine or tryptophan, so it likely arises from a read error. The limits of the CDR3 on the DNA are not certain, so only TCRdb's listed CDR3 is given. V usage is TRBV7-8 and J usage is TRBJ2-3; the table names TRBD2, a call not compared with the DNA. From germline, CDR1 is SGHVS and CDR2 FQNEAQ. From its first to its last residue, the CDR3 has 13 amino acids. CDR3 region: CASSLGGGDTQQY.